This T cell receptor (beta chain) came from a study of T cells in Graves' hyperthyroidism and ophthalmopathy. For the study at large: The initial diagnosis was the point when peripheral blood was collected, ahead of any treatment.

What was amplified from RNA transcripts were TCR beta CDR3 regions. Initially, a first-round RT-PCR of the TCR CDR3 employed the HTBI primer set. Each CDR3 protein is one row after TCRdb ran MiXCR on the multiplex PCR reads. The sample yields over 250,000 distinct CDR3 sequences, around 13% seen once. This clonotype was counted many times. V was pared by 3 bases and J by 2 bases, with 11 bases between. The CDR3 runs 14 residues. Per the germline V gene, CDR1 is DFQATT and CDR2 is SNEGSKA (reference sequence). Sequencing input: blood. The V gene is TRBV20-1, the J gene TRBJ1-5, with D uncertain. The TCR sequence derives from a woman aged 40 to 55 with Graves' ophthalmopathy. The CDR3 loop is CSASTHGGNQPQHF. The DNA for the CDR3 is TGCAGTGCTAGTACGCACGGCGGCAATCAGCCCCAGCATTTT.